Below, 3 T cell receptor beta chains from the same sample are listed, as sequenced in a study of neurological immune-mediated disorders. TCRdb used MiXCR to reprocess the 5' RACE reads, holding one entry per CDR3 protein. Among under 90,000 distinct CDR3 sequences, roughly 9.9% were seen once, and the ten largest hold 1.5% to 2%. Material for sequencing was PBMCs. The receptors were gathered from a man between 50 and 59 years old in good health.

This clonotype was counted many times. A junction end diverges from the germline sequence, so it may reflect a read error. This chain uses TRBV11-2 with TRBJ2-7, with 7 positions matching TRBD1. The CDR3 spans 11 residues. Germline V gene lookup returns CDR1 SGHAT and CDR2 FQNNGV. This CDR3 reads CASSKTGQTRF. For the CDR3, the DNA is TGTGCCAGCAGCAAGACGGGACAGACCCGATTC.

This clonotype occurred many times. The chain employs TRBV20-1 and TRBJ2-7; D may be TRBD2 (6 bases). CDR1 is DFQATT, CDR2 SNEGSKA, per germline (reference sequence). The CDR3 totals 14 residues. The germline V and J ends were trimmed by 2 bases and 0 bases, with 11 bases remaining between them. CDR3 residues: CSARSAGSSYEQYF. As DNA, the CDR3 is TGCAGTGCTAGATCTGCGGGGAGCTCCTACGAGCAGTACTTC.

Of note for this clonotype: Just one base apart from a much larger clone, this may be a read error. The rearrangement uses TRBV5-1 and TRBJ1-1; 7 nucleotides match TRBD1. V was pared by 2 bases and J by 4 bases, with 5 bases of the junction left unmatched. The CDR3 covers 14 residues. From germline, CDR1 is SGHRS and CDR2 YFSETQ. In nucleotides, the CDR3 is TGCGCCAGCAGCTTTCAGGGGGGCGTCACTGAAGCTTTCTTT. Protein product: CASSFQGGVTEAFF.